One and the same sample provided the 30 T cell receptor beta chains below, sequenced in a study of OX40 agonist ivuxolimab in advanced cancers. The receptor library was made with the immunoSEQ multiplex PCR assay. Not all clones reach the TCRdb copy of this immuneACCESS table, which keeps in-frame sequences only. Checked studies attribute under half of the gap to unresolved V genes and leave the rest unexplained. Present in this sample are tens of thousands of clones, more than 85% of which were seen just once. Around 20% of the sample lies in the top ten. The sample consisted of CD4+ or CD8+ T cells sorted from blood, taken in a trial of the OX40 agonist ivuxolimab. The receptors were sampled from an adult with an advanced solid tumor such as melanoma, head and neck, liver or kidney cancer.

This clone appeared once. V is TRBV5-5 and J is TRBJ1-5; 7 nucleotides line up with TRBD1. The CDR3 contains 17 residues. Germline V gives CDR1 SGHKS, CDR2 YYEKEE (reference sequence). V trimming: 5 bases; J trimming: 1 base; junction bases outside the gene matches: 12. CDR3 nucleotides: TGTGCCAGCAGTTTTACGCTCAGGGGACAGAGCAATCAGCCCCAGCATTTT. This gives the protein CASSFTLRGQSNQPQHF.

V and J are TRBV6-1 and TRBJ2-7, with 9 bases fitting TRBD1. V shed 5 bases and J 4 bases; nucleotides not matched to a gene: 6. In germline, CDR1 is MNHNS, CDR2 SASEGT. The CDR3 has 14 residues. The CDR3 sequence is CASSPTGGVYEQYF. CDR3 sequence (DNA): TGTGCCAGCAGTCCCACAGGGGGCGTTTACGAGCAGTACTTC.

The chain joins TRBV27 to TRBJ1-2; D is ambiguous. The CDR3 has 11 amino acids. V lost 8 bases and J lost 6, with 10 bases in between. Germline V gene sequence: CDR1 MNHEY, CDR2 SMNVEV (reference sequence). The CDR3 loop reads CASRTGDGYTF. The CDR3 nucleotides read TGTGCCAGCCGCACGGGAGATGGCTACACCTTC.

The chain carries TRBV28 and TRBJ2-1; 7 bases line up with TRBD1. Germline CDR1 MDHEN, CDR2 SYDVKM. V lost 6 bases to trimming and J lost 4 bases; unmatched junction nucleotides: 12. The CDR3 length is 16 residues. Written as DNA, the CDR3 is TGTGCCAGCAGCCGACAGGGTCGGAATCTGTACAATGAGCAGTTCTTC. It translates to CASSRQGRNLYNEQFF.

The rearrangement joins TRBV13 to TRBJ2-1; either TRBD1 or TRBD2 may supply D (5 bases each). The CDR3 runs 14 residues. Trimming shortened V by 4 bases and J by 7 bases, and 14 bases separated the two germline ends. Germline assignment: CDR1 PRHDT and CDR2 FYEKMQ (reference sequence). For the CDR3, the DNA is TGTGCCAGCAGCTCGCCGGGACGCCAAAATGAGCAGTTCTTC. Residues: CASSSPGRQNEQFF.

This clone has only a few counts. CDR3 coding DNA: TGTGCCAGTAGTTTCGGACAGGGCACTGAAGCTTTCTTT. It specifies CASSFGQGTEAFF. V usage is TRBV19 and J usage is TRBJ1-1; 8 bases line up with TRBD1. The CDR3 runs 13 residues. Trimming cost V 5 bases and J 4 bases; bases outside gene matches: 3. CDR1 and CDR2 (germline): LNHDA, SQIVND (reference sequence).

The V gene is TRBV7-2, the J gene TRBJ1-3; D remains unclear. The length of the CDR3 is 15 residues. Germline loops: CDR1 SGHTA, CDR2 FQGNSA. Trimming stripped 2 bases from V and 0 bases from J, with 8 bases between. The CDR3 DNA reads as TGTGCCAGCAGCTTAAGCAGCCTCTCTGGAAACACCATATATTTT. Protein: CASSLSSLSGNTIYF.

The chain is built from TRBV7-9 and TRBJ1-2; D is uncertain. Trimming cost V 0 bases and J 1 base, with 12 bases left between them. Germline V gene data show CDR1 as SEHNR and CDR2 as FQNEAQ (reference sequence). The CDR3 has 16 residues. CDR3 sequence (DNA): TGTGCCAGCAGCTTAGCGTTGGAGTCGAATAACTATGGCTACACCTTC. Protein sequence: CASSLALESNNYGYTF.

The rearrangement links TRBV6-5 to TRBJ1-1; tentatively, D is TRBD1 (6 bases). Trimming took off 2 bases at V and 8 bases at J, with 15 bases between the two ends. The CDR3 runs 14 residues. Germline V gene lookup returns CDR1 MNHEY and CDR2 SVGAGI. CDR3 residues: CASSYIPNDREAFF. CDR3 nucleotide sequence: TGTGCCAGCAGTTACATCCCAAACGACAGGGAAGCTTTCTTT.

The V gene is TRBV9, the J gene TRBJ2-2, with D possibly TRBD2 on 6 matching bases. Per the germline V gene, CDR1 is SGDLS and CDR2 is YYNGEE. The CDR3 length is 14 residues. The germline V and J ends were trimmed by 3 bases and 4 bases, with 10 bases remaining between them. Written as DNA, the CDR3 is TGTGCCAGCAGCGCTAGCGTCGGCACCGGGGAGCTGTTTTTT. Its protein product is CASSASVGTGELFF.

The chain employs TRBV14 and TRBJ1-3; D is possibly TRBD1 (6 bases). The CDR3 extends over 15 amino acids. In germline, CDR1 is SGHDN, CDR2 FVKESK. Between the trimmed V and J ends, which lost 1 base and 5 bases, there was a span of 12 bases. CDR3 in DNA: TGTGCCAGCAGCCAAGGCACAGGGTGCAGAAACACCATATATTTT. This sequence encodes CASSQGTGCRNTIYF.

The chain uses TRBV27 and TRBJ2-6, with D unclear. V gave up 7 bases and J gave up 9 bases, with 13 bases separating them. The germline gives CDR1 MNHEY, CDR2 SMNVEV (reference sequence). There are 13 residues in the CDR3. CDR3: CASNSARSNVLTF. The CDR3 nucleotides are TGTGCCAGCAACTCCGCGAGGAGCAACGTCCTGACTTTC. Using reference TRBV27 and TRBJ2-6 for the parts outside the CDR3, the full variable domain is EAQVTQNPRYLITVTGKKLTVTCSQNMNHEYMSWYRQDPGLGLRQIYYSMNVEVTDKGDVPEGYKVSRKEKRNFPLILESPSPNQTSLYFCASNSARSNVLTFGAGSRLTVL.

This clone was seen a single time. The chain employs TRBV21-1 and TRBJ2-5; the listed D gene, TRBD2, was not tested against the DNA. TRBV21-1 is labeled a pseudogene. The CDR3 totals 17 residues. The CDR3 DNA follows: TGTGCCAGCAGCAAAGAGGGCTTCGGGGGGGCCCTGGAGACCCAGTACTTC. This codes for CASSKEGFGGALETQYF.

On this clone itself: The same CDR3 arises from other DNA sequences in this sample as well. The chain recombines TRBV7-7 with TRBJ2-7; TRBD1 matches 10 bases. The CDR3 has 15 amino acids. CDR1 and CDR2 from the germline V gene are SSHAT and FNYEAQ (reference sequence). J was trimmed by 2 bases and V by 1 base; bases with no gene match: 2. The CDR3 sequence is CASSLGQGATYEQYF. The CDR3 DNA sequence: TGTGCCAGCAGCTTAGGACAGGGGGCCACCTACGAGCAGTACTTC.

The chain combines TRBV15 with TRBJ1-1; possibly TRBD1 for D (5 bases). V shed 1 base and J shed 6 bases, with 12 bases lying between them. The CDR3 runs 14 residues. Germline CDR1 reads LNHNV; CDR2 reads YYDKDF (reference sequence). CDR3 nucleotide sequence: TGTGCCACCAGCAGAGTGGGGGGATCCGCTGAAGCTTTCTTT. It is translated as CATSRVGGSAEAFF.

In this sample, this clone turned up once. The chain joins TRBV7-6 to TRBJ1-1; D unclear. From germline, CDR1 is SGHVS and CDR2 FNYEAQ. This CDR3 has 15 residues. V gave up 1 base and J gave up 1 base, with 10 bases separating them. CDR3 region: CASSLVGQENTEAFF. CDR3 nucleotide sequence: TGTGCCAGCAGCTTAGTCGGGCAGGAGAACACTGAAGCTTTCTTT.

The chain joins TRBV6-1 to TRBJ2-5; TRBD2 matches at 8 bases. Germline V gene lookup returns CDR1 MNHNS and CDR2 SASEGT. After removal of 6 bases from V and 5 bases from J, the junction contained 5 bases not matched to a gene. This CDR3 has 13 amino acids. CDR3 DNA: TGTGCCAGCAGCGGGGGGGTGTGGGAGACCCAGTACTTC. Amino acid sequence: CASSGGVWETQYF.

This clone showed up just once. CDR3 loop: CASSSNPGTANTEAFF. Written as DNA, the CDR3 is TGTGCCAGCAGCTCTAACCCCGGGACAGCAAACACTGAAGCTTTCTTT. The chain carries TRBV7-6 and TRBJ1-1; the match to TRBD1 covers 7 bases. Germline V lookup: CDR1 SGHVS, CDR2 FNYEAQ. Germline trimming cut 4 bases from V and 2 bases from J; bases unmatched to any gene: 10. The CDR3 length is 16 residues.

The V call is TRBV2, the J call TRBJ2-5, with D unresolved. The CDR3 loop spans 13 amino acids. Trimming took off 2 bases at V and 3 bases at J, with 7 bases between the two ends. The germline V gene has CDR1 SNHLY and CDR2 FYNNEI. DNA of the CDR3: TGTGCCAGCAGTGAATGGCGCAAAGAGACCCAGTACTTC. This encodes CASSEWRKETQYF.

The chain links TRBV29-1 to TRBJ2-7, with D possibly matching TRBD1 (5 bases). V was clipped by 7 bases and J by 3 bases, with 13 bases between them. This CDR3 comprises 12 residues. Germline loops: CDR1 SQVTM, CDR2 ANQGSEA. CDR3 residues: CSATGQGYEQYF. In DNA, the CDR3 is TGCAGCGCTACAGGTCAGGGCTACGAGCAGTACTTC.

V gene TRBV6-5 combines with J gene TRBJ2-4; tentative D call: TRBD2 (5 bases). The CDR3 spans 15 residues. V was shortened by 2 bases and J by 1 base, with 9 bases between the two germline ends. From germline, CDR1 is MNHEY and CDR2 SVGAGI. The CDR3 nucleotides read TGTGCCAGCAGTTACGTAGGCGGGGCCAAAAACATTCAGTACTTC. It translates to CASSYVGGAKNIQYF.

This sequence joins TRBV6-5 and TRBJ2-4, with D possibly matching TRBD1 (6 bases). Germline V CDR1 and CDR2: MNHEY, SVGAGI. This CDR3 has 14 amino acids. The V end lost 6 bases, the J end lost 7 bases, and 16 bases lay between the germline ends. The CDR3 region is CASRSMTGSNIQYF. CDR3 in DNA: TGTGCCAGCAGGTCAATGACAGGTTCGAACATTCAGTACTTC.

The rearrangement uses TRBV29-1 and TRBJ1-2; D is unresolved. This CDR3 has 12 residues. Trimming left V 8 bases short and J 3 bases short, with 13 bases between. CDR1 and CDR2 (germline): SQVTM, ANQGSEA. CDR3: CSYTATDYGYTF. As DNA, the CDR3 is TGCAGCTACACGGCAACAGACTATGGCTACACCTTC.

Concerning this clone itself: The sample contains more than one DNA sequence encoding this CDR3. V gene TRBV6-5 combines with J gene TRBJ2-7; no firm D call. Trimming left V 0 bases short and J 4 bases short, with 10 bases between. The CDR3 consists of 14 residues. The germline gives CDR1 MNHEY, CDR2 SVGAGI. The CDR3 reads CASSYSRAGYEQYF. The CDR3 coding sequence is TGTGCCAGCAGTTACTCTCGGGCTGGTTACGAGCAGTACTTC.

V gene TRBV4-1 combines with J gene TRBJ1-5, with no clear D. In germline, CDR1 is MGHRA, CDR2 YSYEKL. The CDR3 runs to 13 residues. Trimming cost V 4 bases and J 2 bases, with 6 bases left between them. Here the CDR3 DNA reads TGCGCCAGCAGCCTAGACCGCAATCAGCCCCAGCATTTT. This translates into CASSLDRNQPQHF.

The chain uses TRBV4-1 and TRBJ1-1, with D tentatively TRBD1 (6 bases). CDR1 and CDR2 from the germline V gene are MGHRA and YSYEKL. The CDR3 covers 15 residues. The V end lost 4 bases, the J end lost 1 base, and 13 bases lay between the germline ends. CDR3 region: CASSPTDSSNTEAFF. In nucleotides, the CDR3 is TGCGCCAGCAGCCCAACGGACAGTTCGAACACTGAAGCTTTCTTT.

The gene calls are TRBV28 and TRBJ2-1; D is unresolved. The CDR3 sequence is 12 residues long. CDR1 is MDHEN and CDR2 is SYDVKM in the germline V gene. V gave up 1 base and J gave up 5 bases, with 3 bases separating them. The CDR3: CASSLSDNEQFF. DNA for the CDR3: TGTGCCAGCAGTTTATCAGACAATGAGCAGTTCTTC.

This clone was seen just once. The DNA for the CDR3 is TGCGCCAGCAGCTTGGCCCTACCGACAGGGGGCAACACCGGGGAGCTGTTTTTT. Amino acid sequence: CASSLALPTGGNTGELFF. The chain recombines TRBV5-1 with TRBJ2-2; TRBD1 matches at 10 bases. This CDR3 region has 18 residues. CDR1 SGHRS and CDR2 YFSETQ come from the germline V gene. The trim removed 0 bases at V and 2 bases at J, leaving 7 bases unmatched. Using reference TRBV5-1 and TRBJ2-2 for the parts outside the CDR3, the full variable domain is KAGVTQTPRYLIKTRGQQVTLSCSPISGHRSVSWYQQTPGQGLQFLFEYFSETQRNKGNFPGRFSGRQFSNSRSEMNVSTLELGDSALYLCASSLALPTGGNTGELFFGEGSRLTVL.

This clone was seen only a few times. The chain is built from TRBV6-1 and TRBJ1-1; D might be TRBD1 (6 bases). Trimming removed 10 bases from V and 5 bases from J, with 20 bases in between. CDR3 size: 14 residues. Per germline, CDR1 MNHNS and CDR2 SASEGT. CDR3 DNA: TGTGCCACGATTTTGGAAGGGGGTGGGACTGAAGCTTTCTTT. Encoded protein: CATILEGGGTEAFF.

This clone was detected once. This chain joins TRBV7-9 and TRBJ1-2, with 11 positions matching TRBD1. The CDR3 runs to 16 residues. The V gene end was trimmed by 5 bases and the J gene end by 5 bases; junction bases not matched to a gene: 10. CDR1 is SEHNR and CDR2 is FQNEAQ in the germline V gene (reference sequence). The CDR3 reads CASSAPGQGDRYGYTF. The CDR3 nucleotides are TGTGCCAGCAGCGCGCCGGGACAGGGGGACCGGTATGGCTACACCTTC.